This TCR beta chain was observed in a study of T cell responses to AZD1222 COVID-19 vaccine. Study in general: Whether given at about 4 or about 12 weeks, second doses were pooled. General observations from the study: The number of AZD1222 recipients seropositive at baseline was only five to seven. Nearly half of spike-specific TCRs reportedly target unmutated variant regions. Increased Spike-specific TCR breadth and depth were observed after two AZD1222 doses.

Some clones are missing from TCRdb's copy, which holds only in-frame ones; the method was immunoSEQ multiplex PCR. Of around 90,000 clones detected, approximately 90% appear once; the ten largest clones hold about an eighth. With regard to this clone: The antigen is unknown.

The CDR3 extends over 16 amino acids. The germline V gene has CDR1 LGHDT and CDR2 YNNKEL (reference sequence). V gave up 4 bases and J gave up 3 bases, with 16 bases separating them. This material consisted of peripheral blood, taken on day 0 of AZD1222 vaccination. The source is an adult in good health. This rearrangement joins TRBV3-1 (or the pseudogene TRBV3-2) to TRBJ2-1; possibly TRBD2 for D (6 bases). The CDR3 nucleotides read TGTGCCAGCAGCCTTACAACTGCGGGGAGCTACAATGAGCAGTTCTTC. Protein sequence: CASSLTTAGSYNEQFF.